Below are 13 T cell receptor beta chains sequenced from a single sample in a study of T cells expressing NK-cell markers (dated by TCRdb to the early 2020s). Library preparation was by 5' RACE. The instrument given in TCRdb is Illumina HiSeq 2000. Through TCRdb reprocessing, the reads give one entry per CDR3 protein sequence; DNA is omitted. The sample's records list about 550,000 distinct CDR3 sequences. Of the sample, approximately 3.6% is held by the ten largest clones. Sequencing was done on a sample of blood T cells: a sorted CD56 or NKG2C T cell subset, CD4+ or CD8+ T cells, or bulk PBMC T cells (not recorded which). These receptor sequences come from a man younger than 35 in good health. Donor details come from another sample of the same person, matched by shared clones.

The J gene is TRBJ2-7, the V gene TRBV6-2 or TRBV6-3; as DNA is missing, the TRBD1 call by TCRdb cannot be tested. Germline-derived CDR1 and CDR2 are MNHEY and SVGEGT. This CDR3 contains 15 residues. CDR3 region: CASRSSPGNRYEQYF.

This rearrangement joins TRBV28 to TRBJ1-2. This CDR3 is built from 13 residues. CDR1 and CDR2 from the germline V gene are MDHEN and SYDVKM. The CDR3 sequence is CASSFGRDYGYTF.

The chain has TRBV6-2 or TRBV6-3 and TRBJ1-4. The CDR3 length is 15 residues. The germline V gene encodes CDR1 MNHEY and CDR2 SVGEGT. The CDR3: CATRESGATNEKLFF.

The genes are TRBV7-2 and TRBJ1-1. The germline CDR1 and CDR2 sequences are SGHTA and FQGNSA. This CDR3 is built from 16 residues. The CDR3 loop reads CASSLGQGSLNTEAFF.

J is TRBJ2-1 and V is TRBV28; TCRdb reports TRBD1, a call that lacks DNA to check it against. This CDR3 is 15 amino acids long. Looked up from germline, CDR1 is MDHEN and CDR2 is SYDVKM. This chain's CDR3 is CASSGDRGLWNEQFF.

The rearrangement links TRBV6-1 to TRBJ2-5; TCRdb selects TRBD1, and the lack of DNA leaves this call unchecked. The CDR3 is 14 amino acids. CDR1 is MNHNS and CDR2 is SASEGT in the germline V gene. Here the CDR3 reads CASSPGQGSKTQYF.

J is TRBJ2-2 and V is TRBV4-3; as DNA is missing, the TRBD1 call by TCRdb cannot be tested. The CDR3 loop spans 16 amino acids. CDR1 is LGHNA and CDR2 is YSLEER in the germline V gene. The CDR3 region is CASSPKTGKNTGELFF.

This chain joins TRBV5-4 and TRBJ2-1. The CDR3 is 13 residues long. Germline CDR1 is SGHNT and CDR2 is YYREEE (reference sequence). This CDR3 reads CASSFTASGEQFF.

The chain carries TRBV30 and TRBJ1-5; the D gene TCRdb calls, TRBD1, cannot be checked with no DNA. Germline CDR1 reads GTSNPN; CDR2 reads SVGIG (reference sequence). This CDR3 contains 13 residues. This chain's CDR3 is CAWSGGDGQPQHF.

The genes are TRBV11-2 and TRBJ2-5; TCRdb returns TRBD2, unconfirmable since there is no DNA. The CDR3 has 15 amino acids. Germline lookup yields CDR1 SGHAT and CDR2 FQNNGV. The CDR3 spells CASSPTAGGWETQYF.

The CDR3 protein is CSVVGGGTYEQYF. This chain joins TRBV29-1 and TRBJ2-7; the D gene TCRdb calls, TRBD1, cannot be checked with no DNA. The CDR3 has 13 amino acids. Germline lookup yields CDR1 SQVTM and CDR2 ANQGSEA.

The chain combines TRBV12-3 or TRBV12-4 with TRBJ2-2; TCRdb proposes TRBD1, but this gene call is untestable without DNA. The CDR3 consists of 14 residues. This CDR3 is CASSPGAGTGELFF.

This CDR3 reads CASSGTLNTEAFF. The chain uses TRBV6-2 or TRBV6-3 and TRBJ1-1; TCRdb names TRBD1, which stays unverified in the absence of DNA. Germline V gives CDR1 MNHEY, CDR2 SVGEGT. This CDR3 comprises 13 residues.